Presented here are 22 T cell receptor beta chains from one specimen sequenced in a study of monozygotic twins with cystic fibrosis. Measured with immunoSEQ multiplex PCR; TCRdb has only the in-frame clones, and not every one. The data contain about 20,000 clones, roughly 89% of them seen just once; the ten biggest clones take up 1% to 1.5%. Sequenced material: blood. The source of these receptors is a woman aged 25 to 45 with cystic fibrosis.

This chain joins TRBV27 and TRBJ1-2, with D possibly being TRBD1 (6 bases). This CDR3 region has 15 residues. V was cut by 8 bases and J by 4 bases, with 20 bases left in between. Germline V lookup: CDR1 MNHEY, CDR2 SMNVEV (reference sequence). CDR3 residues: CASSPPGQRIYGYTF. Here the CDR3 DNA reads TGTGCCAGCTCTCCCCCGGGACAAAGGATCTATGGCTACACCTTC.

The rearrangement links TRBV5-6 to TRBJ2-3; D call uncertain. Trimming left V 4 bases short and J 0 bases short, with 24 bases between. This CDR3 contains 19 residues. CDR1 and CDR2 from the germline V gene are SGHDT and YYEEEE. In DNA form, the CDR3 reads TGTGCCAGCAGCCTTGACCGCGGAGCCCGAAAATCTAGCACAGATACGCAGTATTTT. This codes for CASSLDRGARKSSTDTQYF.

The V gene is TRBV30, the J gene TRBJ1-5; D is undetermined. The V gene lost 5 bases and the J gene lost 4 bases, with 12 bases spanning the gap. This CDR3 has 13 amino acids. The germline CDR1 and CDR2 sequences are GTSNPN and SVGIG (reference sequence). CDR3: CAWGQNLNQPQHF. The CDR3 DNA sequence: TGTGCCTGGGGGCAAAACCTGAATCAGCCCCAGCATTTT.

V usage is TRBV7-8 and J usage is TRBJ2-7, with a tentative D call TRBD1 (5 bases). The germline V gene has CDR1 SGHVS and CDR2 FQNEAQ. The V gene lost 5 bases and the J gene lost 3 bases, with 14 bases spanning the gap. The CDR3 covers 14 residues. CDR3 nucleotide sequence: TGTGCCAGCAGCATACAGACAGCGAACTACGAGCAGTACTTC. Translated: CASSIQTANYEQYF.

The V call is TRBV5-5, the J call TRBJ1-2, with no clear D. This CDR3 region has 13 residues. V shed 4 bases and J shed 0 bases, with 7 bases lying between them. The germline V gene encodes CDR1 SGHKS and CDR2 YYEKEE (reference sequence). CDR3 loop: CASSPEANYGYTF. The CDR3 DNA reads as TGTGCCAGCAGCCCGGAGGCTAACTATGGCTACACCTTC.

The chain carries TRBV14 and TRBJ1-2; D is possibly TRBD1 (5 bases). V lost 4 bases and J lost 4, with 13 bases in between. The germline gives CDR1 SGHDN, CDR2 FVKESK. The CDR3 is 14 residues long. The CDR3 here is CASSPMAGVYGYTF. DNA of the CDR3: TGTGCCAGCAGCCCAATGGCGGGGGTCTATGGCTACACCTTC.

This chain uses TRBV30 with TRBJ1-5, with D unresolved. The CDR3 runs 13 residues. CDR1 is GTSNPN, CDR2 SVGIG, per germline (reference sequence). Trimming left V 1 base short and J 4 bases short, with 8 bases between. The CDR3 spells CAWSDSGNQPQHF. DNA of the CDR3: TGTGCCTGGAGTGATTCGGGGAATCAGCCCCAGCATTTT.

This chain joins TRBV6-1 and TRBJ2-7; 7 nucleotides agree with TRBD1. Trimming at V came to 5 bases and at J to 3 bases, leaving 4 bases not matched to a gene. The germline CDR1 and CDR2 sequences are MNHNS and SASEGT. CDR3 length: 13 residues. CDR3 protein: CASSQGQYYEQYF. The CDR3 nucleotides read TGTGCCAGCAGTCAGGGACAGTACTACGAGCAGTACTTC.

CDR3 nucleotide sequence: TGTGCCAGCGTAAAGGCGAGCTCCTACGAGCAGTACTTC. This encodes CASVKASSYEQYF. The J gene is TRBJ2-7, the V gene TRBV9; D gene uncertain. The CDR3 sequence is 13 residues long. Germline V gene data show CDR1 as SGDLS and CDR2 as YYNGEE. Trimming shortened V by 7 bases and J by 0 bases, and 11 bases separated the two germline ends.

The rearrangement joins TRBV6-6 to TRBJ2-2, with D possibly TRBD2 on 6 matching bases. Trimming removed 7 bases from V and 5 bases from J, with 14 bases in between. The CDR3 sequence is 14 residues long. From germline, CDR1 is MNHNY and CDR2 SVGAGI (reference sequence). CDR3 bases: TGTGCCAGCACCACGGTTGGGGGGACCGGGGAGCTGTTTTTT. As protein: CASTTVGGTGELFF.

DNA for the CDR3: TGTGCCAGTGGGACAGGGCCGAACACTGAAGCTTTCTTT. It is translated as CASGTGPNTEAFF. This chain uses TRBV10-3 with TRBJ1-1; 9 bases line up with TRBD1. Germline loops: CDR1 ENHRY, CDR2 SYGVKD. The CDR3 covers 13 residues. V gave up 10 bases and J gave up 1 base; unmatched junction bases: 4.

The chain recombines TRBV6-6 with TRBJ2-1; weak D call: TRBD1 (6 bases). This CDR3 comprises 13 residues. Trimming cost V 6 bases and J 7 bases, with 13 bases left between them. Germline V gives CDR1 MNHNY, CDR2 SVGAGI (reference sequence). This chain's CDR3 is CASRGLRGNEQFF. In DNA form, the CDR3 reads TGTGCCAGCAGGGGGCTGAGGGGGAATGAGCAGTTCTTC.

V and J are TRBV29-1 and TRBJ1-4, with D unclear. Germline V CDR1 and CDR2: SQVTM, ANQGSEA. V was shortened by 4 bases and J by 0 bases, with 9 bases between the two germline ends. The CDR3 loop spans 14 amino acids. The CDR3 bases are TGCAGCGTTGTGCCATCAACAACTAATGAAAAACTGTTTTTT. This gives the protein CSVVPSTTNEKLFF.

The chain carries TRBV5-6 and TRBJ2-7; D is uncertain. In germline, CDR1 is SGHDT, CDR2 YYEEEE. The CDR3 length is 14 residues. V dropped 2 bases and J dropped 4 bases, with 13 bases sitting between them. CDR3 sequence (DNA): TGTGCCAGCAGCTTCCGGCTTTCATCGTACGAGCAGTACTTC. Translated, it gives CASSFRLSSYEQYF.

CDR3 loop: CASSPDRGHYGYTF. CDR3 DNA sequence: TGTGCCAGCAGCCCTGACAGGGGTCACTATGGCTACACCTTC. The chain has TRBV7-6 and TRBJ1-2; 8 bases fit TRBD1. The germline gives CDR1 SGHVS, CDR2 FNYEAQ. The CDR3 runs to 14 residues. Germline trimming cut 5 bases from V and 3 bases from J; bases unmatched to any gene: 5. Complete variable domain (other parts from reference TRBV7-6 and TRBJ1-2): GAGVSQSPRYKVTKRGQDVALRCDPISGHVSLYWYRQALGQGPEFLTYFNYEAQQDKSGLPNDRFSAERPEGSISTLTIQRTEQRDSAMYRCASSPDRGHYGYTFGSGTRLTVV.

This clone was recorded once. J is TRBJ1-3 and V is TRBV7-6, with D perhaps TRBD1 (5 bases). This CDR3 has 15 residues. Germline CDR1 SGHVS, CDR2 FNYEAQ. V was shortened by 1 base and J by 3 bases, with 10 bases between the two germline ends. In nucleotides, the CDR3 is TGTGCCAGCAGCTTAGTCGGGGACGGTGGAAACACCATATATTTT. Protein: CASSLVGDGGNTIYF.

The rearrangement joins TRBV4-2 to TRBJ1-2; 9 positions agree with TRBD1. Germline V gene data show CDR1 as LGHNA and CDR2 as YNFKEQ. This CDR3 contains 14 residues. The J segment lost 4 bases and the V segment lost 4 bases, leaving 4 bases of the junction unmatched. The CDR3 region has the DNA TGTGCCAGCAGCCGGGAGGACAGGGGCTATGGCTACACCTTC. Translated: CASSREDRGYGYTF.

The chain has TRBV6-6 and TRBJ2-7; weak D call: TRBD1 (6 bases). This CDR3 is built from 13 residues. The germline V and J ends were trimmed by 0 bases and 5 bases, with 8 bases remaining between them. CDR1 and CDR2 (germline): MNHNY, SVGAGI (reference sequence). CDR3 in amino acids: CASSYSQGNEQYF. CDR3 DNA sequence: TGTGCCAGCAGTTACTCACAGGGTAACGAGCAGTACTTC.

The chain employs TRBV6-4 and TRBJ1-2; 9 bases are a match to TRBD1. CDR3 length equals 12 residues. J was trimmed by 7 bases and V by 8 bases; bases with no gene match: 5. From germline, CDR1 is MRHNA and CDR2 SNTAGT. The chain's CDR3 is CASRGTGSGYTF. The CDR3, as DNA: TGTGCCAGCCGGGGGACAGGGTCTGGCTACACCTTC.

The DNA of the CDR3 is TGTGCCAGCAGCGGAGGGGAGACCCAGTACTTC. This gives the protein CASSGGETQYF. The rearrangement joins TRBV14 to TRBJ2-5; D is possibly TRBD2 (6 bases). The germline V and J ends were trimmed by 5 bases and 5 bases, with 6 bases remaining between them. Germline CDR1 reads SGHDN; CDR2 reads FVKESK. The length of the CDR3 is 11 residues.

The chain couples TRBV2 to TRBJ2-5; 8 bases are shared with TRBD2. V gave up 3 bases and J gave up 1 base; unmatched junction bases: 4. Germline-derived CDR1 and CDR2 are SNHLY and FYNNEI. This CDR3 is 15 amino acids long. The CDR3 nucleotides read TGTGCCAGCAGTGACGGGGGGGCCCTCCAAGAGACCCAGTACTTC. It specifies CASSDGGALQETQYF.

The chain links TRBV7-9 to TRBJ2-1; no definite D call. Germline V gives CDR1 SEHNR, CDR2 FQNEAQ (reference sequence). With 6 bases removed from V and 0 bases from J, the gap between germline ends came to 12 bases. The CDR3 is 15 amino acids. The CDR3 DNA is TGTGCCAGCAGTCGTATCCCGAGCTCCTACAATGAGCAGTTCTTC. This gives the protein CASSRIPSSYNEQFF.